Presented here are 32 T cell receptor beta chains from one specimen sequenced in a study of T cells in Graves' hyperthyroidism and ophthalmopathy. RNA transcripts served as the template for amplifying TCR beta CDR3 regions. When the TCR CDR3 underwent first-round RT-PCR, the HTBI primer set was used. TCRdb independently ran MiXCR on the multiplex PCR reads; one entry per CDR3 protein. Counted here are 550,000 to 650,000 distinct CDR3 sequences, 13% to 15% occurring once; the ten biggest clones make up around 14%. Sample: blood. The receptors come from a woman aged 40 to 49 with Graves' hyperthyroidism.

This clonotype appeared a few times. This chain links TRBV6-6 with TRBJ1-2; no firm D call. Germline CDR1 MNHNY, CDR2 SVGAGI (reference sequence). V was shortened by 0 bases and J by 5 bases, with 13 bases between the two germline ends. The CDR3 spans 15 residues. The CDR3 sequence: CASSYSQPSRYGYTF. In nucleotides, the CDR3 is TGTGCCAGCAGTTACTCGCAGCCCTCAAGATATGGCTACACCTTC.

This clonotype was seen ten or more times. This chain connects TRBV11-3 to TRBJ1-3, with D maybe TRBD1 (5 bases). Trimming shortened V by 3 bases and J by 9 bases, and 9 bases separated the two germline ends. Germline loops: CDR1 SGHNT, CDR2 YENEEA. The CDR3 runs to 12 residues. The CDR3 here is CASSFEGITIYF. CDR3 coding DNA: TGTGCCAGCAGCTTTGAGGGGATCACCATATATTTT.

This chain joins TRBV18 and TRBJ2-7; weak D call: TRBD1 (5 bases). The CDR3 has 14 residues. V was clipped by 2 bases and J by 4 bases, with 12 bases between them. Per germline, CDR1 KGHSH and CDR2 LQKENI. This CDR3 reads CASSPGATEYEQYF. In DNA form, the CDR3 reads TGTGCCAGCTCACCAGGCGCGACAGAATACGAGCAGTACTTC.

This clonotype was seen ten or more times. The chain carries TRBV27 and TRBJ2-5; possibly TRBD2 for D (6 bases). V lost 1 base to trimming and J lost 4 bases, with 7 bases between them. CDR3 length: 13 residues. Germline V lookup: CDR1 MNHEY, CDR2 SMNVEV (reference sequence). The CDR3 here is CASSLWGGETQYF. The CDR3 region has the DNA TGTGCCAGCAGTTTATGGGGAGGAGAGACCCAGTACTTC.

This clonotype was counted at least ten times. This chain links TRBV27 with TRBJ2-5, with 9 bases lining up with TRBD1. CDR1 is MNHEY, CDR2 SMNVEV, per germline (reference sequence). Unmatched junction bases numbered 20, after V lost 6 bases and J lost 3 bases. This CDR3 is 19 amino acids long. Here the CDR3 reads CASSAARDRDPTLKETQYF. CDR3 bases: TGTGCCAGCAGCGCAGCCCGGGACAGGGACCCCACCCTAAAAGAGACCCAGTACTTC.

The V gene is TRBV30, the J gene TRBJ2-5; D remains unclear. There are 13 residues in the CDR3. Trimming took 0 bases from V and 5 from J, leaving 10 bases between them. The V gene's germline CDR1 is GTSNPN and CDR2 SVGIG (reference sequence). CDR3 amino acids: CAWSVVGLETQYF. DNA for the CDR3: TGTGCCTGGAGTGTGGTCGGCTTGGAGACCCAGTACTTC.

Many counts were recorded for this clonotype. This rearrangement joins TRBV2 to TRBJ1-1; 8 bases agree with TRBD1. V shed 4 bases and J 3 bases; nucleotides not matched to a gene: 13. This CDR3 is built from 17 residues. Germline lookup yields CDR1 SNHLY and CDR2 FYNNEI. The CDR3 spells CASSVYQDRVADTEAFF. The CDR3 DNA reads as TGTGCCAGCAGTGTTTACCAGGACAGGGTCGCCGACACTGAAGCTTTCTTT.

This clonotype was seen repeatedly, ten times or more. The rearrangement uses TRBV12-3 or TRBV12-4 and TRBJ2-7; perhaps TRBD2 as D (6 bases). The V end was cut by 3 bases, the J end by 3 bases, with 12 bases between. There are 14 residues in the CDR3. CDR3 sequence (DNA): TGTGCCAGCAGTTTGACTAGTCTGAACTACGAGCAGTACTTC. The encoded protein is CASSLTSLNYEQYF.

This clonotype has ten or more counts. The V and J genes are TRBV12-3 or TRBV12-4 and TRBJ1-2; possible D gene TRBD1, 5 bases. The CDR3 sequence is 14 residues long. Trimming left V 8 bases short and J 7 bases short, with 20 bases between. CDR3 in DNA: TGTGCCAGCTGCAATTCGTTGGGGACTGCTGGCTACACCTTC. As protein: CASCNSLGTAGYTF.

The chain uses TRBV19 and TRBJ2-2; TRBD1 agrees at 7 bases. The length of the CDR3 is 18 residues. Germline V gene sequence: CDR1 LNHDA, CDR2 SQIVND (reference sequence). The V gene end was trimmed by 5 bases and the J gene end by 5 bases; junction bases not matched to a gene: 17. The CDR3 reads CASSARQGVLLETGELFF. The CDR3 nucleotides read TGTGCCAGTAGTGCCCGACAGGGCGTATTACTGGAGACCGGGGAGCTGTTTTTT.

The CDR3 DNA sequence: TGTGCCAGCAGTCCTCGAGAGGCAATCCTAGCCAAAAACATTCAGTACTTC. Translated, it gives CASSPREAILAKNIQYF. The V gene is TRBV12-3 or TRBV12-4, the J gene TRBJ2-4; D not resolved. This CDR3 region has 17 residues. Trimming took 5 bases from V and 0 from J, leaving 17 bases between them.

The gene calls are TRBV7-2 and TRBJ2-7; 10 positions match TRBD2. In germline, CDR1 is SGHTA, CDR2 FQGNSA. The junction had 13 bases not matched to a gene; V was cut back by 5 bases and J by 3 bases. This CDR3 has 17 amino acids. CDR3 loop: CASSRSSSGSSRYEQYF. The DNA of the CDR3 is TGTGCCAGCAGCAGGAGTTCTAGCGGGAGTTCACGCTACGAGCAGTACTTC.

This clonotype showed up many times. The CDR3 DNA sequence: TGTGCCAGCAGTCAACAGGGAGCCGGTACTGAAGCTTTCTTT. Its translation is CASSQQGAGTEAFF. The chain uses TRBV2 and TRBJ1-1; D is possibly TRBD1 (6 bases). V was shortened by 5 bases and J by 5 bases, with 15 bases between the two germline ends. Germline V CDR1 and CDR2: SNHLY, FYNNEI. The CDR3 extends over 14 amino acids.

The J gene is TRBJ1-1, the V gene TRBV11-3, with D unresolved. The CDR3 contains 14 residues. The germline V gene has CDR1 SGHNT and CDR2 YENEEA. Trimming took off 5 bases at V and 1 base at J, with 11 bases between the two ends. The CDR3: CASSQPDGNTEAFF. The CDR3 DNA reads TGTGCCAGCAGCCAACCGGACGGGAACACTGAAGCTTTCTTT.

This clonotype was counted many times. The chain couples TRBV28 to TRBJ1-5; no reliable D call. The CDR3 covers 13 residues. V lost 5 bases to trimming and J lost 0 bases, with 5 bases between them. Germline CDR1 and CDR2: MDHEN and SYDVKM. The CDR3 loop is CASSPTSNQPQHF. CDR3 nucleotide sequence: TGTGCCAGCAGTCCGACTAGCAATCAGCCCCAGCATTTT.

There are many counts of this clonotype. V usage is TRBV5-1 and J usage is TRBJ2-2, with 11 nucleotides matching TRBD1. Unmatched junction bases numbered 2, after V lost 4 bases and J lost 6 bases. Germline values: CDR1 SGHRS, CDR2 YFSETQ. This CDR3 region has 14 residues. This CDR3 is CASSLGQGAGELFF. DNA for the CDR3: TGCGCCAGCAGCCTGGGACAGGGGGCCGGGGAGCTGTTTTTT.

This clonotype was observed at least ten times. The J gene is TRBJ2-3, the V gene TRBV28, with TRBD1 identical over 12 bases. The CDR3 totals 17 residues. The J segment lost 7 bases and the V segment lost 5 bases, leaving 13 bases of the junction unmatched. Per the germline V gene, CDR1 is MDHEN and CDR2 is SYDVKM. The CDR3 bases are TGTGCCAGCAGTGACTCCCTGGGACAGGGGGCGCAATATACGCAGTATTTT. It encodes CASSDSLGQGAQYTQYF.

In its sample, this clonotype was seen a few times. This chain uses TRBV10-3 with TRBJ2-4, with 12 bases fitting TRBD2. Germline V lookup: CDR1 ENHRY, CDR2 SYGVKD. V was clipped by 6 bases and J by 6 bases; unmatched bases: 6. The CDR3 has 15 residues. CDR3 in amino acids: CAISDPGLAGNIQYF. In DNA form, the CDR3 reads TGTGCCATCAGCGACCCGGGACTAGCGGGAAACATTCAGTACTTC.

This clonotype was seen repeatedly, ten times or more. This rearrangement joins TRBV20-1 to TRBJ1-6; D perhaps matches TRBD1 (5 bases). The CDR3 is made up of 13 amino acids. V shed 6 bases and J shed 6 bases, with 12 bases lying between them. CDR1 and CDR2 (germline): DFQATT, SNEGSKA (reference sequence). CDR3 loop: CSASVGTNSPLHF. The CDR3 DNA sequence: TGCAGTGCCAGCGTAGGGACTAATTCACCCCTCCACTTT.

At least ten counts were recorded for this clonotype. This CDR3 is CASSLTSYAGDDYEQYF. The CDR3 region has the DNA TGTGCCAGCAGTTTAACCTCGTACGCTGGGGACGACTACGAGCAGTACTTC. This rearrangement joins TRBV12-3 or TRBV12-4 to TRBJ2-7, with D possibly being TRBD1 or TRBD2 (5 bases each). V lost 2 bases, J lost 3 bases, and 20 bases lay in between. CDR3 length: 17 residues.

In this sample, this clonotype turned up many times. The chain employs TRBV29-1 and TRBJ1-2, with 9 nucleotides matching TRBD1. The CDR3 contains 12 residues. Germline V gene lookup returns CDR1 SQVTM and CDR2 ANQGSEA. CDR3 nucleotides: TGCTCCGGGCGAACAGGGGGCTGGGGCTACACCTTC. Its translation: CSGRTGGWGYTF.

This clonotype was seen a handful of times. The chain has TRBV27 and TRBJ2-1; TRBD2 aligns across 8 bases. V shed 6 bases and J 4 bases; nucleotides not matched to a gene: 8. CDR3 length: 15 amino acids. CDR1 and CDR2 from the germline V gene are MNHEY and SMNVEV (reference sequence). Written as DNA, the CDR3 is TGTGCCAGCAGGCCCCGGGAGGGCCCTTACAATGAGCAGTTCTTC. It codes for CASRPREGPYNEQFF.

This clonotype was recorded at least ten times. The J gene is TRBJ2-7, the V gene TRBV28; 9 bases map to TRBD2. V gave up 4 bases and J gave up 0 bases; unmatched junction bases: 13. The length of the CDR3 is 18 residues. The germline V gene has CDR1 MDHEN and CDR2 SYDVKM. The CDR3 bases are TGTGCCAGCAGTTCGGGGGCGGGAGGGCCTCTACACTCCTACGAGCAGTACTTC. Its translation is CASSSGAGGPLHSYEQYF.

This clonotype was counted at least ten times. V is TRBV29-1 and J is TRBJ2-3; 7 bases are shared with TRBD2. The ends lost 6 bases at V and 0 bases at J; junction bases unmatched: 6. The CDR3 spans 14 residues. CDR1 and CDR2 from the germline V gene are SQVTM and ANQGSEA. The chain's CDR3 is CSVLAGVSTDTQYF. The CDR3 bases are TGCAGCGTCTTAGCGGGCGTGAGCACAGATACGCAGTATTTT.

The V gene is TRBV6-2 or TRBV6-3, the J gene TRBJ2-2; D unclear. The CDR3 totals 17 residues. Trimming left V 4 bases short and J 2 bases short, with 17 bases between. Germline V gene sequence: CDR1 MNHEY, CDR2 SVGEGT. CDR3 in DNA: TGTGCCAGCAGTTGGCCGTTGGGCCTTCCAAACACCGGGGAGCTGTTTTTT. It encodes CASSWPLGLPNTGELFF.

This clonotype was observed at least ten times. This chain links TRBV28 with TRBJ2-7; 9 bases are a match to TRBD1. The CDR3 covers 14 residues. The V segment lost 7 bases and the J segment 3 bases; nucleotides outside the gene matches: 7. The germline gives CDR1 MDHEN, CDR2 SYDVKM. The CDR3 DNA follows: TGTGCCAGCAACCGACAGGGGGGGAACTACGAGCAGTACTTC. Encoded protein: CASNRQGGNYEQYF.

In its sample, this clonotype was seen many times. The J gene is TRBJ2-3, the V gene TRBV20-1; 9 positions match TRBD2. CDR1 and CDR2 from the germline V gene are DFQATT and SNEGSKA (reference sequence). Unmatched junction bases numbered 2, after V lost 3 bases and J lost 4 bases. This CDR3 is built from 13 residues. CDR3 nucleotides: TGCAGTGCTAGGACTAGCGGCTCAGATACGCAGTATTTT. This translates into CSARTSGSDTQYF.

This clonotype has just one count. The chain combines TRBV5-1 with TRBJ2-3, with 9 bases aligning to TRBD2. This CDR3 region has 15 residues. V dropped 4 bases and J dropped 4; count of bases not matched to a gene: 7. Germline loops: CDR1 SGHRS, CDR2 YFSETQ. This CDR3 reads CASSAASGVPDTQYF. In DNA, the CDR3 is TGCGCCAGCAGCGCGGCTAGCGGGGTACCAGATACGCAGTATTTT.

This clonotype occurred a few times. This chain's CDR3 is CASSLSSGRKETQYF. Written as DNA, the CDR3 is TGCGCCAGCAGCTTAAGTAGCGGGAGGAAAGAGACCCAGTACTTC. V and J are TRBV5-1 and TRBJ2-5, with 10 bases matching TRBD2. The CDR3 length is 15 residues. The trim removed 2 bases at V and 3 bases at J, leaving 4 bases unmatched. Germline V gene lookup returns CDR1 SGHRS and CDR2 YFSETQ.

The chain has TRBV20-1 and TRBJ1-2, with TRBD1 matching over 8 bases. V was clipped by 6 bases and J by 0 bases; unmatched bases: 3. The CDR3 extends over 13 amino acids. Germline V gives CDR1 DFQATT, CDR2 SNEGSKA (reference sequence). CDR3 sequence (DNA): TGCAGTGCAGACAGGGGAACTAACTATGGCTACACCTTC. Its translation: CSADRGTNYGYTF.

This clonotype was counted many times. The CDR3 DNA reads TGTGCCAGCAGCAGAGGGACAGCCTCCTACAATGAGCAGTTCTTC. It is translated as CASSRGTASYNEQFF. This chain joins TRBV11-2 and TRBJ2-1; 7 bases agree with TRBD1. The CDR3 covers 15 residues. The V gene end was trimmed by 5 bases and the J gene end by 0 bases; junction bases not matched to a gene: 4. Germline CDR1 SGHAT, CDR2 FQNNGV. Complete variable domain (other parts from reference TRBV11-2 and TRBJ2-1): EAGVAQSPRYKIIEKRQSVAFWCNPISGHATLYWYQQILGQGPKLLIQFQNNGVVDDSQLPKDRFSAERLKGVDSTLKIQPAKLEDSAVYLCASSRGTASYNEQFFGPGTRLTVL.

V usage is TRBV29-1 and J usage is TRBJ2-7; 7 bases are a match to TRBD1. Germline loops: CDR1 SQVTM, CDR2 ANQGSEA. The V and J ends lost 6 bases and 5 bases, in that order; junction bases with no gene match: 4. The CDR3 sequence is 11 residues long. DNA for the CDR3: TGCAGCGTGACCACAGGGGACGAGCAGTACTTC. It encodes CSVTTGDEQYF.